Listed below are T cell receptor beta chains from one sample, sequenced in a study of radiation and T cells in renal cell carcinoma. TCRdb's copy holds only in-frame clones and misses some; the assay was immunoSEQ multiplex PCR. Of over 120,000 clones listed, approximately 86% are singletons. The sample was blood, taken from a patient whose treatment included radiotherapy and nephrectomy. These TCRs come from a woman in her fifties or sixties with renal cell carcinoma. CDR3s leave out the opening cysteine and the closing phenylalanine or tryptophan. The D gene is left open where the match is weak.

v_call	j_call	d_call	cdr3_aa
TRBV11-3	TRBJ1-4	TRBD1	ASSLDRVNEKLF
TRBV7-9	TRBJ1-1	-	ASSSFTRNTEAF
TRBV2	TRBJ1-2	TRBD1	ASSEAPRTGIYGYT
TRBV14	TRBJ1-5	-	ASSQAPSLPQH
TRBV4-2	TRBJ1-2	TRBD1	ASSERDRGGGRGYT
TRBV10-2	TRBJ2-7	-	ASSERGALAGYEQY
TRBV11-2	TRBJ2-7	TRBD1	ASSLAGQGAYEQY
TRBV5-4	TRBJ2-1	TRBD2	ASTGGRTSGYNEQF
TRBV6-1	TRBJ1-5	TRBD1	ASRRQGFNQPQH
TRBV6-5	TRBJ2-7	-	ASTPNEPSYEQY
TRBV6-1	TRBJ2-7	TRBD2	ASSETSGIPNEQY
TRBV9	TRBJ2-6	-	ASNRGDSGANVLT